What follows are 20 T cell receptor beta chains derived from one specimen sequenced in a study of blood T cell repertoires in COVID-19. TCRdb keeps only in-frame clones here, not all; method: immunoSEQ multiplex PCR. The repertoire includes hundreds of thousands of clones, 80% to 90% of them detected once, and 1.2% sits in the top ten. Material: PBMCs or T cells enriched from blood (not recorded which). The receptors derive from a man aged 30-40 years who had recovered from COVID-19.

The V call is TRBV10-2, the J call TRBJ2-3; 10 bases agree with TRBD2. Germline V gives CDR1 WSHSY, CDR2 SAAADI. The V gene end was trimmed by 0 bases and the J gene end by 4 bases; junction bases not matched to a gene: 7. This CDR3 is built from 17 residues. The CDR3 bases are TGCGCCAGCAGTGAGTCGGCGGCTAGCGGGAGCTCAGATACGCAGTATTTT. Its protein product is CASSESAASGSSDTQYF.

V usage is TRBV19 and J usage is TRBJ2-2; TRBD1 might be the D (5 bases). The CDR3 contains 15 residues. Germline CDR1 LNHDA, CDR2 SQIVND (reference sequence). V was cut by 3 bases and J by 0 bases, with 8 bases left in between. CDR3 region: CASSIQGANTGELFF. The CDR3 DNA sequence: TGTGCCAGTAGTATCCAGGGCGCGAACACCGGGGAGCTGTTTTTT.

This rearrangement joins TRBV11-2 to TRBJ2-7; unclear D gene. The ends were cut back, 0 bases at V and 6 bases at J, with 15 bases in the middle. Germline CDR1 SGHAT, CDR2 FQNNGV. This CDR3 has 15 amino acids. CDR3 in DNA: TGTGCCAGCAGCTTAGAGATACTGAGGCTCTCCGAGCAGTACTTC. It specifies CASSLEILRLSEQYF.

The chain has TRBV28 and TRBJ2-7; tentative D call: TRBD2 (6 bases). The germline V gene encodes CDR1 MDHEN and CDR2 SYDVKM. The CDR3 has 14 amino acids. Trimming took 6 bases from V and 2 from J, leaving 14 bases between them. The CDR3 DNA is TGTGCCAGCAGACCTCCGGGAGCCACCTACGAGCAGTACTTC. The encoded protein is CASRPPGATYEQYF.

This clone was seen a few times. J is TRBJ1-3 and V is TRBV5-8; TRBD1 is a possible D gene (6 bases). Looked up from germline, CDR1 is SGHTS and CDR2 is YDEGEE. V was cut by 4 bases and J by 2 bases, with 7 bases left in between. This CDR3 is built from 13 residues. The CDR3 region is CASSHRAGNTIYF. Here the CDR3 DNA reads TGTGCCAGCAGCCACAGGGCTGGAAACACCATATATTTT.

The rearrangement uses TRBV19 and TRBJ2-2, with D unclear. The V end was cut by 4 bases, the J end by 0 bases, with 6 bases between. The CDR3 runs to 14 residues. Looked up from germline, CDR1 is LNHDA and CDR2 is SQIVND (reference sequence). The CDR3 coding sequence is TGTGCCAGTAGTAGCGGAGCGAACACCGGGGAGCTGTTTTTT. It is translated as CASSSGANTGELFF.

The chain has TRBV30 and TRBJ2-7, with unresolved D. The ends were cut back, 1 base at V and 2 bases at J, with 6 bases in the middle. In germline, CDR1 is GTSNPN, CDR2 SVGIG (reference sequence). This CDR3 has 12 amino acids. CDR3 residues: CAWSDLAYEQYF. The DNA for the CDR3 is TGTGCCTGGAGTGATCTAGCCTACGAGCAGTACTTC.

The gene calls are TRBV5-8 and TRBJ1-6; maybe TRBD1 (5 bases). There are 15 residues in the CDR3. Deletions cut 9 bases from V and 6 bases from J, with 19 bases between. Per the germline V gene, CDR1 is SGHTS and CDR2 is YDEGEE. For the CDR3, the DNA is TGTGCCAACGAAGACAGCACGCTACTTAATTCACCCCTCCACTTT. Protein: CANEDSTLLNSPLHF.

The chain has TRBV6-5 and TRBJ1-6; no definite D call. The V and J ends lost 0 bases and 8 bases respectively, with 11 bases between them. The CDR3 has 15 residues. Germline V CDR1 and CDR2: MNHEY, SVGAGI. In DNA, the CDR3 is TGTGCCAGCAGTTACTCGCTCGGAGGGCATTCACCCCTCCACTTT. It specifies CASSYSLGGHSPLHF.

The chain joins TRBV25-1 to TRBJ1-1; D unclear. The CDR3 length is 11 residues. The germline V gene has CDR1 MGHDK and CDR2 SYGVNS. Deletions cut 7 bases from V and 1 base from J, with 4 bases between. The CDR3 coding sequence is TGTGCCAGCATCTGGAACACTGAAGCTTTCTTT. Translated: CASIWNTEAFF.

The J gene is TRBJ1-1, the V gene TRBV11-2; TRBD1 matches at 7 bases. CDR1 and CDR2 from the germline V gene are SGHAT and FQNNGV. The CDR3 extends over 16 amino acids. J lost 3 bases, V lost 5 bases, and 12 bases had no gene match. CDR3 amino acids: CASSLKPTGTYTEAFF. The DNA of the CDR3 is TGTGCCAGCAGCCTGAAACCGACAGGGACGTACACTGAAGCTTTCTTT.

This clone came up once. This rearrangement joins TRBV30 to TRBJ1-6; no definite D call. The germline V gene encodes CDR1 GTSNPN and CDR2 SVGIG (reference sequence). Trimming took off 1 base at V and 10 bases at J, with 11 bases between the two ends. CDR3 length: 13 residues. The CDR3 protein is CAWSDGVRSPLHF. The CDR3 DNA sequence: TGTGCCTGGAGTGACGGGGTTCGATCACCCCTCCACTTT.

The chain recombines TRBV6-6 with TRBJ1-3, with a possible D match to TRBD1 (6 bases). CDR1 MNHNY and CDR2 SVGAGI come from the germline V gene (reference sequence). This CDR3 region has 16 residues. V dropped 7 bases and J dropped 4 bases, with 20 bases sitting between them. The CDR3 bases are TGTGCCAGCAAATCGGGAGGGGGTTTGAGAGGAAACACCATATATTTT. It codes for CASKSGGGLRGNTIYF.

The genes are TRBV6-5 and TRBJ2-7; TRBD2 aligns across 11 bases. The length of the CDR3 is 16 residues. J was trimmed by 4 bases and V by 0 bases; bases with no gene match: 5. Germline V gene data show CDR1 as MNHEY and CDR2 as SVGAGI. CDR3 nucleotide sequence: TGTGCCAGCAGTTACTCGGGGCTAGCGGGAGGTTACGAGCAGTACTTC. Translating gives CASSYSGLAGGYEQYF.

V is TRBV10-1 and J is TRBJ2-3; TRBD2 matches at 12 bases. V lost 3 bases, J lost 7 bases, and 8 bases stayed unmatched. Per germline, CDR1 WNHNN and CDR2 SYGVQD (reference sequence). The CDR3 has 16 amino acids. The CDR3 is CASSDYGLAGGNTQYF. The CDR3 nucleotides read TGCGCCAGCAGTGACTACGGGCTAGCGGGGGGGAATACGCAGTATTTT.

The chain uses TRBV30 and TRBJ2-5; TRBD1 agrees at 11 bases. There are 14 residues in the CDR3. Germline CDR1 GTSNPN, CDR2 SVGIG (reference sequence). J gave up 5 bases and V 3 bases, and 5 bases lay outside the gene matches. This CDR3 reads CAWRGQGVGETQYF. The CDR3 region has the DNA TGTGCCTGGAGGGGACAGGGGGTGGGTGAGACCCAGTACTTC.

V usage is TRBV6-5 and J usage is TRBJ1-2; 10 nucleotides align to TRBD1. The CDR3 runs 15 residues. Per the germline V gene, CDR1 is MNHEY and CDR2 is SVGAGI. V lost 4 bases and J lost 4; bases outside the gene matches: 6. CDR3 region: CASSSGQGSGYGYTF. In nucleotides, the CDR3 is TGTGCCAGCAGTTCGGGACAGGGGTCGGGCTATGGCTACACCTTC.

The CDR3: CASSQEYSFNTEAFF. CDR3 in DNA: TGCGCCAGCAGCCAAGAATACAGTTTTAACACTGAAGCTTTCTTT. This sequence joins TRBV4-1 and TRBJ1-1; D not resolved. Trimming shortened V by 0 bases and J by 2 bases, and 10 bases separated the two germline ends. CDR1 and CDR2 from the germline V gene are MGHRA and YSYEKL. This CDR3 contains 15 residues.

This clone has a single count. The CDR3 sequence is CASSLTGVGSPLHF. The CDR3 DNA follows: TGCGCCAGCAGCTTGACAGGGGTGGGTTCACCCCTCCACTTT. V and J are TRBV5-1 and TRBJ1-6; TRBD1 matches 7 bases. Germline lookup yields CDR1 SGHRS and CDR2 YFSETQ. CDR3 length: 14 amino acids. With 1 base clipped from V and 9 bases from J, the junction kept 4 bases outside the gene matches.

V and J are TRBV5-4 and TRBJ2-5; 13 bases match TRBD2. There are 17 residues in the CDR3. Germline V gene lookup returns CDR1 SGHNT and CDR2 YYREEE (reference sequence). V was clipped by 4 bases and J by 4 bases; unmatched bases: 10. Written as DNA, the CDR3 is TGTGCCAGCAGCGCCACTAGCGGGGGGGCCACAAGAGAGACCCAGTACTTC. Its translation: CASSATSGGATRETQYF. Based on the CDR3 plus reference TRBV5-4 and TRBJ2-5, the full variable domain is ETGVTQSPTHLIKTRGQQVTLRCSSQSGHNTVSWYQQALGQGPQFIFQYYREEENGRGNFPPRFSGLQFPNYSSELNVNALELDDSALYLCASSATSGGATRETQYFGPGTRLLVL.